Each of the 23 T cell receptor beta chains below was sequenced from the same sample in a study of OX40 agonist ivuxolimab in advanced cancers. Repertoires were generated with immunoSEQ multiplex PCR, while TCRdb's copy carries only in-frame clones and drops some. The repertoire holds approximately 60,000 clones, with 84% as singletons. This specimen consisted of CD4+ or CD8+ T cells sorted from blood, obtained in a trial of the OX40 agonist ivuxolimab. These TCRs come from an adult with an advanced solid tumor such as melanoma, head and neck, liver or kidney cancer.

The gene calls are TRBV6-5 and TRBJ1-2, with D unresolved. V shed 6 bases and J shed 3 bases, with 11 bases lying between them. Per the germline V gene, CDR1 is MNHEY and CDR2 is SVGAGI. The CDR3 has 13 amino acids. The CDR3 DNA is TGTGCCAGCAGCCTCGGATCGGACTATGGCTACACCTTC. Translated: CASSLGSDYGYTF.

The chain combines TRBV11-2 with TRBJ2-4; D unclear. The germline CDR1 and CDR2 sequences are SGHAT and FQNNGV. This CDR3 is 13 amino acids long. V was clipped by 1 base and J by 9 bases, with 10 bases between them. The CDR3 DNA reads TGTGCCAGCAGCTTAGGTGCAGTGGGCATTCAGTACTTC. Its translation is CASSLGAVGIQYF.

The chain employs TRBV28 and TRBJ2-7; D is uncertain. CDR1 MDHEN and CDR2 SYDVKM come from the germline V gene. V lost 5 bases and J 9 bases, leaving 20 bases between the germline ends. The CDR3 sequence is 14 residues long. The CDR3 reads CASSRVQPTSSQYF. Written as DNA, the CDR3 is TGTGCCAGCAGTCGGGTGCAACCTACGAGTTCGCAGTACTTC.

This clone was seen only once. V gene TRBV5-6 combines with J gene TRBJ1-5, with 8 bases lining up with TRBD1. This CDR3 region has 18 residues. V gave up 4 bases and J gave up 5 bases; unmatched junction bases: 17. Germline V gives CDR1 SGHDT, CDR2 YYEEEE. The CDR3 DNA is TGTGCCAGCAGCAGCTCGTATAGGGCGACAGGGGTTGATCAGCCCCAGCATTTT. Its protein is CASSSSYRATGVDQPQHF.

The rearrangement joins TRBV5-4 to TRBJ1-2; D ambiguous. The length of the CDR3 is 14 residues. Trimming cost V 2 bases and J 3 bases, with 11 bases left between them. Germline V gene sequence: CDR1 SGHNT, CDR2 YYREEE (reference sequence). The CDR3 bases are TGTGCCAGCAGCTTAGTAGACATCGACTATGGCTACACCTTC. Amino acids: CASSLVDIDYGYTF. Full variable domain (outside the CDR3, taken from reference TRBV5-4 and TRBJ1-2): ETGVTQSPTHLIKTRGQQVTLRCSSQSGHNTVSWYQQALGQGPQFIFQYYREEENGRGNFPPRFSGLQFPNYSSELNVNALELDDSALYLCASSLVDIDYGYTFGSGTRLTVV.

This clone has only a few counts. V gene TRBV29-1 combines with J gene TRBJ1-2; possibly TRBD1 for D (6 bases). The V end lost 6 bases, the J end lost 0 bases, and 11 bases lay between the germline ends. Germline V gives CDR1 SQVTM, CDR2 ANQGSEA. The CDR3 runs to 13 residues. The CDR3 is CSVDRRSNYGYTF. The CDR3 region has the DNA TGCAGCGTAGACAGGAGATCTAACTATGGCTACACCTTC.

This rearrangement joins TRBV6-1 to TRBJ1-5, with D perhaps matching TRBD1 (6 bases). Germline V gene data show CDR1 as MNHNS and CDR2 as SASEGT. The V gene lost 4 bases and the J gene lost 4 bases, with 17 bases spanning the gap. The CDR3 extends over 16 amino acids. In nucleotides, the CDR3 is TGTGCCAGCAGTGTACCTCAGCCAGGGGCAAATCAGCCCCAGCATTTT. This sequence encodes CASSVPQPGANQPQHF.

The genes are TRBV4-1 and TRBJ2-2; TRBD1 agrees at 9 bases. CDR1 MGHRA and CDR2 YSYEKL come from the germline V gene. The CDR3 loop spans 16 amino acids. With V trimmed by 1 base and J by 4 bases, 4 bases remained unmatched. The DNA for the CDR3 is TGCGCCAGCAGCCAAGGAAGGACAGGGGTCACCGGGGAGCTGTTTTTT. Translating gives CASSQGRTGVTGELFF.

The V call is TRBV28, the J call TRBJ2-1, with 10 bases lining up with TRBD1. After removal of 6 bases from V and 8 bases from J, the junction contained 19 bases not matched to a gene. Germline assignment: CDR1 MDHEN and CDR2 SYDVKM. This CDR3 is 18 amino acids long. CDR3 residues: CASRHAPRTGGLRDEQFF. As DNA, the CDR3 is TGTGCCAGCAGGCACGCCCCCAGGACAGGGGGGTTGAGGGATGAGCAGTTCTTC.

The chain recombines TRBV7-2 with TRBJ2-1; 7 bases map to TRBD2. With 5 bases clipped from V and 0 bases from J, the junction kept 13 bases outside the gene matches. Germline-derived CDR1 and CDR2 are SGHTA and FQGNSA. The CDR3 totals 18 residues. The CDR3 is CASSHKVSGIHSYNEQFF. The CDR3 bases are TGTGCCAGCAGCCATAAAGTAAGCGGGATCCACTCCTACAATGAGCAGTTCTTC.

This clone has just a few counts. This chain connects TRBV18 to TRBJ1-5; no clear D. Trimming stripped 1 base from V and 5 bases from J, with 18 bases between. CDR3 length: 17 amino acids. Looked up from germline, CDR1 is KGHSH and CDR2 is LQKENI. The CDR3 DNA reads TGTGCCAGCTCACCACGCCCCCTGTTGTTCGGGGATCAGCCCCAGCATTTT. Its translation: CASSPRPLLFGDQPQHF. The full variable domain, completed using reference TRBV18 and TRBJ1-5, is NAGVMQNPRHLVRRRGQEARLRCSPMKGHSHVYWYRQLPEEGLKFMVYLQKENIIDESGMPKERFSAEFPKEGPSILRIQQVVRGDSAAYFCASSPRPLLFGDQPQHFGDGTRLSIL.

The J gene is TRBJ1-2, the V gene TRBV28; a possible D gene is TRBD1 (5 bases). The CDR3 runs 15 residues. In germline, CDR1 is MDHEN, CDR2 SYDVKM. Trimming shortened V by 5 bases and J by 4 bases, and 17 bases separated the two germline ends. The CDR3 DNA reads as TGTGCCAGCAGTCCCGGGACCCAGCAACTCTATGGCTACACCTTC. Residues: CASSPGTQQLYGYTF.

J is TRBJ2-3 and V is TRBV5-1, with 12 bases matching TRBD2. The germline CDR1 and CDR2 sequences are SGHRS and YFSETQ. With V trimmed by 3 bases and J by 2 bases, 7 bases remained unmatched. This CDR3 comprises 17 residues. In DNA form, the CDR3 reads TGCGCCAGCAGCTCCGCATCTAGCGGGGGGGTCACAGATACGCAGTATTTT. This codes for CASSSASSGGVTDTQYF.

The chain recombines TRBV2 with TRBJ2-1, with 7 positions matching TRBD1. The CDR3 contains 15 residues. Germline-derived CDR1 and CDR2 are SNHLY and FYNNEI. The V gene end was trimmed by 6 bases and the J gene end by 10 bases; junction bases not matched to a gene: 15. The chain's CDR3 is CASSATPTGSGEQFF. The CDR3 DNA is TGTGCCAGCAGCGCTACCCCGACAGGGTCGGGGGAGCAGTTCTTC.

About this clone: The sample has other DNA sequences that encode this CDR3 too. The rearrangement links TRBV7-2 to TRBJ2-5, with TRBD2 as a possible D gene (6 bases). CDR3 length: 14 amino acids. CDR1 is SGHTA, CDR2 FQGNSA, per germline. V shed 1 base and J shed 4 bases, with 10 bases lying between them. CDR3 nucleotides: TGTGCCAGCAGCTTAGGGACTATAAGAGAGACCCAGTACTTC. Residues: CASSLGTIRETQYF.

This clone was detected once. This chain uses TRBV6-5 with TRBJ2-5; D is ambiguous. CDR3 length equals 16 residues. Germline V lookup: CDR1 MNHEY, CDR2 SVGAGI. Trimming pared 0 bases from V and 4 bases from J, leaving 15 bases between. The CDR3 protein is CASSYSGRPLAETQYF. For the CDR3, the DNA is TGTGCCAGCAGTTACTCCGGGCGGCCCTTGGCAGAGACCCAGTACTTC.

The chain is built from TRBV27 and TRBJ2-1; 7 bases are a match to TRBD2. The V gene's germline CDR1 is MNHEY and CDR2 SMNVEV (reference sequence). Losses at the gene ends were 2 bases for V and 0 bases for J; bases not matched to a gene: 1. The CDR3 runs to 15 residues. The CDR3 here is CASSLVAGSYNEQFF. DNA of the CDR3: TGTGCCAGCAGTTTAGTAGCGGGCTCCTACAATGAGCAGTTCTTC.

The rearrangement links TRBV4-3 to TRBJ1-3; TRBD1 matches 7 bases. The germline gives CDR1 LGHNA, CDR2 YSLEER. The CDR3 spans 18 residues. V lost 0 bases to trimming and J lost 5 bases; unmatched junction nucleotides: 13. In DNA, the CDR3 is TGCGCCAGCAGCCAAGATTGGTGGGAGACAGGGTCGAGAAACACCATATATTTT. It encodes CASSQDWWETGSRNTIYF.

The chain combines TRBV19 with TRBJ1-5; D is uncertain. The germline V gene encodes CDR1 LNHDA and CDR2 SQIVND (reference sequence). This CDR3 has 14 residues. Trimming stripped 5 bases from V and 3 bases from J, with 11 bases between. The CDR3 DNA reads as TGTGCCAGTAGTGGCACAGTTCTCAATCAGCCCCAGCATTTT. It translates to CASSGTVLNQPQHF.

The chain has TRBV7-2 and TRBJ1-2; 7 bases align to TRBD1. J was trimmed by 0 bases and V by 5 bases; bases with no gene match: 3. The CDR3 length is 14 residues. In germline, CDR1 is SGHTA, CDR2 FQGNSA. CDR3 in DNA: TGTGCCAGCAGCCCCGGGACAGCTAACTATGGCTACACCTTC. It codes for CASSPGTANYGYTF.

The CDR3 bases are TGTGCCAGCAGCTTGGGGACTAGCGGGAGGGACTACAATGAGCAGTTCTTC. Residues: CASSLGTSGRDYNEQFF. The V and J genes are TRBV5-4 and TRBJ2-1, with 15 bases identical to TRBD2. The V and J ends lost 0 bases and 3 bases, in that order; junction bases with no gene match: 1. The CDR3 sequence is 17 residues long. From germline, CDR1 is SGHNT and CDR2 YYREEE (reference sequence). Full variable domain (outside the CDR3, taken from reference TRBV5-4 and TRBJ2-1): ETGVTQSPTHLIKTRGQQVTLRCSSQSGHNTVSWYQQALGQGPQFIFQYYREEENGRGNFPPRFSGLQFPNYSSELNVNALELDDSALYLCASSLGTSGRDYNEQFFGPGTRLTVL.

This chain links TRBV7-2 with TRBJ1-2; perhaps TRBD1 as D (6 bases). V dropped 4 bases and J dropped 8 bases, with 17 bases sitting between them. The CDR3 has 14 amino acids. Looked up from germline, CDR1 is SGHTA and CDR2 is FQGNSA. CDR3 nucleotides: TGTGCCAGCAGCTCCCCGGGGGGCTTCGTGGGCTACACCTTC. It codes for CASSSPGGFVGYTF.

The V call is TRBV28, the J call TRBJ2-7, with D possibly matching TRBD2 (5 bases). V was shortened by 5 bases and J by 5 bases, with 25 bases between the two germline ends. The CDR3 has 17 residues. The germline gives CDR1 MDHEN, CDR2 SYDVKM. CDR3 protein: CASSVPSLARTLDEQYF. The CDR3 DNA reads TGTGCCAGCAGTGTACCGTCTCTAGCCCGGACGTTAGACGAGCAGTACTTC.